A single sample gave rise to the 26 T cell receptor beta chains below, sequenced in a study of vaccination and CD4 T cells after COVID-19 (dated 2022 in TCRdb). The sample's treatment or condition, from its label and the paper: roughly ten-day PBMC culture with coronavirus spike peptide pools or control peptides (ViraFEST assay). These TCRs' antigens remain unknown. Library construction relied on PCR. Instrument used: Illumina iSeq 100. DNA from cultured CD4+ T cells was subjected to TCR sequencing with the Oncomine TCR Beta short-read assay at the Johns Hopkins FTIC core. In-frame beta chains were kept once TCRdb had trimmed the public reads at Q25 with fastp and called clones with MiXCR. Rows matching on CDR3 protein sequence are summarized as one entry with the most common DNA and genes. This sample is represented by roughly 14,000 distinct CDR3 sequences; about 35% of them were singletons. The ten largest clones take up around 33% of the sample.

Source material: cultured CD4+ T cells from blood. Receptor source: a human donor with COVID-19.

The V and J genes are TRBV12-3 or TRBV12-4 and TRBJ2-5, with D possibly matching TRBD2 (5 bases). The CDR3 runs 13 residues. Trimming removed 6 bases from V and 2 bases from J, with 10 bases in between. CDR3 DNA sequence: TGTGCCAGCAGGATTAGCGTGCAAGAGACCCAGTACTTC. Amino acids: CASRISVQETQYF.

J is TRBJ2-7 and V is TRBV28, with 9 bases that match TRBD1. The CDR3 is made up of 15 amino acids. Germline CDR1 reads MDHEN; CDR2 reads SYDVKM. V lost 6 bases, J lost 3 bases, and 9 bases stayed unmatched. The CDR3 DNA reads as TGTGCCAGCAGGCCCCCCGGGACAGGGTACTACGAGCAGTACTTC. It yields the protein CASRPPGTGYYEQYF.

The chain joins TRBV19 to TRBJ2-4, with D tentatively TRBD1 or TRBD2 (6 bases each). Germline V CDR1 and CDR2: LNHDA, SQIVND (reference sequence). The V end was cut by 3 bases, the J end by 0 bases, with 18 bases between. CDR3 length equals 18 residues. CDR3 bases: TGTGCCAGTAGTATCAGGGGACTGCCTTTTCGAGCCAAAAACATTCAGTACTTC. It yields the protein CASSIRGLPFRAKNIQYF.

CDR3 nucleotide sequence: TGTGCCAGCAGTTGGCACCAGGGTGGAGAGACCCAGTACTTC. Amino acids: CASSWHQGGETQYF. The rearrangement joins TRBV7-8 to TRBJ2-5, with D maybe TRBD1 (5 bases). Trimming pared 6 bases from V and 4 bases from J, leaving 15 bases between. The CDR3 length is 14 residues. The V gene's germline CDR1 is SGHVS and CDR2 FQNEAQ.

The chain couples TRBV7-6 to TRBJ2-3; TRBD2 agrees at 8 bases. The CDR3 has 20 residues. The V gene's germline CDR1 is SGHVS and CDR2 FNYEAQ. With 0 bases clipped from V and 0 bases from J, the junction kept 14 bases outside the gene matches. In DNA, the CDR3 is TGTGCCAGCAGCTTAGCACCCCCGAGTAGCGGGGTAAAAAGCACAGATACGCAGTATTTT. Encoded protein: CASSLAPPSSGVKSTDTQYF.

The rearrangement uses TRBV7-3 and TRBJ2-5, with a tentative D call TRBD1 (5 bases). Germline V gives CDR1 SGHTA, CDR2 FQGTGA. Trimming took 2 bases from V and 2 from J, leaving 9 bases between them. The CDR3 totals 14 residues. The CDR3: CASSLLPGQETQYF. In nucleotides, the CDR3 is TGTGCCAGCAGCTTATTGCCAGGGCAAGAGACCCAGTACTTC.

V and J are TRBV2 and TRBJ1-4, with D possibly TRBD1 on 6 matching bases. This CDR3 is 13 amino acids long. The V gene's germline CDR1 is SNHLY and CDR2 FYNNEI. Trimming cost V 7 bases and J 8 bases, with 14 bases left between them. CDR3 DNA: TGTGCCAGCAAGGCGGGGGCTTGGGAAAAACTGTTTTTT. Protein product: CASKAGAWEKLFF.

This clonotype came up a few times. The V gene is TRBV7-6, the J gene TRBJ2-5; D may be TRBD1 (5 bases). V was cut by 5 bases and J by 5 bases, with 12 bases left in between. The CDR3 extends over 13 amino acids. Germline assignment: CDR1 SGHVS and CDR2 FNYEAQ. The DNA of the CDR3 is TGTGCCAGCAGCCTAAGACAGAGGGAGACCCAGTACTTC. Translating it yields CASSLRQRETQYF.

V gene TRBV19 combines with J gene TRBJ2-5, with TRBD2 identical over 8 bases. The CDR3 consists of 16 residues. The V gene end was trimmed by 4 bases and the J gene end by 5 bases; junction bases not matched to a gene: 12. Germline assignment: CDR1 LNHDA and CDR2 SQIVND (reference sequence). The DNA of the CDR3 is TGTGCCAGTAGTAGCCCCAAAGCGGGGGCACTCGAGACCCAGTACTTC. The encoded protein is CASSSPKAGALETQYF. Combining the CDR3 with reference TRBV19 and TRBJ2-5 gives the whole variable domain DGGITQSPKYLFRKEGQNVTLSCEQNLNHDAMYWYRQDPGQGLRLIYYSQIVNDFQKGDIAEGYSVSREKKESFPLTVTSAQKNPTAFYLCASSSPKAGALETQYFGPGTRLLVL.

The genes are TRBV14 and TRBJ2-5; TRBD1 might be the D (5 bases). V lost 1 base, J lost 9 bases, and 12 bases lay in between. Germline V CDR1 and CDR2: SGHDN, FVKESK. This CDR3 region has 13 residues. CDR3 sequence (DNA): TGTGCCAGCAGCCAAGCAGCTCAAGGGGCCCAGTACTTC. This codes for CASSQAAQGAQYF.

V and J are TRBV11-2 and TRBJ2-5, with 9 bases matching TRBD1. The V segment lost 5 bases and the J segment 1 base; nucleotides outside the gene matches: 8. Per germline, CDR1 SGHAT and CDR2 FQNNGV. The CDR3 spans 16 residues. CDR3 sequence (DNA): TGTGCCAGCAGCCCCGGGACAGGGTTAATCCAAGAGACCCAGTACTTC. It encodes CASSPGTGLIQETQYF.

Only a few counts were recorded for this clonotype. This chain uses TRBV5-4 with TRBJ1-1, with unresolved D. CDR1 is SGHNT and CDR2 is YYREEE in the germline V gene (reference sequence). V lost 4 bases and J lost 1, with 8 bases in between. This CDR3 comprises 13 residues. CDR3 protein: CASSRPPNTEAFF. The CDR3 nucleotides read TGTGCCAGCAGCCGCCCCCCGAACACTGAAGCTTTCTTT.

This sequence joins TRBV5-3 and TRBJ2-7; D is possibly TRBD2 (5 bases). TRBV5-3 is an ORF, and what it does is uncertain. The germline V and J ends were trimmed by 8 bases and 0 bases, with 21 bases remaining between them. The CDR3 extends over 16 amino acids. CDR3 bases: TGTGCCAGCAGCCCCAGTCGGGGTCGGGTCTCCTACGAGCAGTACTTC. This codes for CASSPSRGRVSYEQYF.

The chain combines TRBV10-3 with TRBJ2-7; D is possibly TRBD1 (6 bases). V lost 6 bases and J 2 bases, leaving 11 bases between the germline ends. Germline assignment: CDR1 ENHRY and CDR2 SYGVKD. This CDR3 comprises 13 residues. Written as DNA, the CDR3 is TGTGCCATCAGGGACGGACAGCCCTACGAGCAGTACTTC. Translating gives CAIRDGQPYEQYF.

Note on this clonotype: At one boundary the junction diverges from the germline segment, which might be a read error. The genes are TRBV10-3 and TRBJ1-1; D remains ambiguous. Germline loops: CDR1 ENHRY, CDR2 SYGVKD. The CDR3 extends over 14 amino acids. The CDR3 spells CAISALNTEAPLGF. Written as DNA, the CDR3 is TGTGCCATCAGTGCGCTGAACACTGAAGCTCCTCTTGGCTTT.

Only a few counts were recorded for this clonotype. The chain carries TRBV29-1 and TRBJ1-4; TRBD1 is a possible D gene (6 bases). The CDR3 is 15 residues long. Trimming took 7 bases from V and 2 from J, leaving 17 bases between them. CDR1 and CDR2 from the germline V gene are SQVTM and ANQGSEA. The CDR3 nucleotides read TGCAGCGCTGGAGAAGGGACATTTACTAATGAAAAACTGTTTTTT. It codes for CSAGEGTFTNEKLFF.

To note about this clonotype: Germline is not matched at one junction end, which may reflect a read error. The rearrangement joins TRBV10-3 to TRBJ2-1; perhaps TRBD1 as D (5 bases). In germline, CDR1 is ENHRY, CDR2 SYGVKD. CDR3 length equals 12 residues. The CDR3 here is CAITTDGNERFF. For the CDR3, the DNA is TGTGCCATCACGACAGATGGGAATGAGCGGTTCTTC.

This clonotype was found a few times. V and J are TRBV5-1 and TRBJ2-5, with D possibly being TRBD2 (6 bases). Trimming shortened V by 0 bases and J by 3 bases, and 9 bases separated the two germline ends. This CDR3 comprises 14 residues. Germline CDR1 SGHRS, CDR2 YFSETQ. The CDR3 is CASSLGGVKETQYF. CDR3 DNA: TGCGCCAGCAGCTTGGGGGGGGTCAAAGAGACCCAGTACTTC.

This clonotype appeared a few times. The chain combines TRBV19 with TRBJ2-3; 11 bases align to TRBD2. Germline CDR1 reads LNHDA; CDR2 reads SQIVND (reference sequence). The CDR3 has 16 amino acids. After removal of 9 bases from V and 0 bases from J, the junction contained 8 bases not matched to a gene. The CDR3 DNA is TGTGCCAGCCGACTAGCGGGGAGGGCTAGCACAGATACGCAGTATTTT. Encoded protein: CASRLAGRASTDTQYF. The entire variable domain, with the rest obtained from reference TRBV19 and TRBJ2-3, is as follows: DGGITQSPKYLFRKEGQNVTLSCEQNLNHDAMYWYRQDPGQGLRLIYYSQIVNDFQKGDIAEGYSVSREKKESFPLTVTSAQKNPTAFYLCASRLAGRASTDTQYFGPGTRLTVL.

J is TRBJ2-2 and V is TRBV7-9; D ambiguous. Per the germline V gene, CDR1 is SEHNR and CDR2 is FQNEAQ (reference sequence). V was cut by 1 base and J by 6 bases, with 15 bases left in between. The CDR3 has 16 amino acids. This CDR3 is CASSLDLLAIAGELFF. The CDR3 DNA reads TGTGCCAGCAGCTTAGACCTACTCGCAATCGCCGGGGAGCTGTTTTTT.

This clonotype has only a few counts. The gene calls are TRBV10-1 and TRBJ1-2; D possibly corresponds to TRBD1 (6 bases). The V end lost 6 bases, the J end lost 4 bases, and 12 bases lay between the germline ends. This CDR3 is built from 13 residues. CDR1 and CDR2 (germline): WNHNN, SYGVQD (reference sequence). The CDR3 here is CASRTDRLYGYTF. The CDR3 bases are TGCGCCAGCAGGACGGACAGACTCTATGGCTACACCTTC.

The chain is built from TRBV6-1 and TRBJ2-4, with 11 bases fitting TRBD1. There are 17 residues in the CDR3. Germline V lookup: CDR1 MNHNS, CDR2 SASEGT. After removal of 4 bases from V and 7 bases from J, the junction contained 12 bases not matched to a gene. CDR3 in DNA: TGTGCCAGCAGTGGGGCGGACAGGGGGCGAAGTGGGAACATTCAGTACTTC. Translated, it gives CASSGADRGRSGNIQYF.

V gene TRBV20-1 combines with J gene TRBJ2-1, with TRBD1 matching over 8 bases. Germline values: CDR1 DFQATT, CDR2 SNEGSKA (reference sequence). This CDR3 region has 13 residues. The V gene end was trimmed by 5 bases and the J gene end by 7 bases; junction bases not matched to a gene: 7. For the CDR3, the DNA is TGCAGTGCTGACAGGGGTATAGAAAATGAGCAGTTCTTC. Its protein product is CSADRGIENEQFF.

This sequence joins TRBV23-1 and TRBJ2-5, with D hard to call. TRBV23-1 belongs to the ORF category, with a function that is uncertain. The CDR3 runs 15 residues. Trimming cost V 0 bases and J 2 bases, with 10 bases left between them. The CDR3 protein is CASSQSAEIQETQYF. CDR3 nucleotides: TGCGCCAGCAGTCAATCGGCCGAGATACAAGAGACCCAGTACTTC.

The rearrangement uses TRBV10-3 and TRBJ1-3; no reliable D call. Trimming removed 5 bases from V and 3 bases from J, with 8 bases in between. Germline V gene data show CDR1 as ENHRY and CDR2 as SYGVKD. The CDR3 contains 13 residues. CDR3 nucleotides: TGTGCCATCAGTCCGGCGGGTGGAAACACCATATATTTT. Protein product: CAISPAGGNTIYF.

The chain uses TRBV4-2 and TRBJ2-1; D gene unclear. The CDR3 runs 15 residues. Trimming left V 0 bases short and J 1 base short, with 7 bases between. From germline, CDR1 is LGHNA and CDR2 YNFKEQ. The CDR3 loop is CASSQDFRSYNEQFF. Here the CDR3 DNA reads TGTGCCAGCAGCCAAGATTTCCGGTCCTACAATGAGCAGTTCTTC.